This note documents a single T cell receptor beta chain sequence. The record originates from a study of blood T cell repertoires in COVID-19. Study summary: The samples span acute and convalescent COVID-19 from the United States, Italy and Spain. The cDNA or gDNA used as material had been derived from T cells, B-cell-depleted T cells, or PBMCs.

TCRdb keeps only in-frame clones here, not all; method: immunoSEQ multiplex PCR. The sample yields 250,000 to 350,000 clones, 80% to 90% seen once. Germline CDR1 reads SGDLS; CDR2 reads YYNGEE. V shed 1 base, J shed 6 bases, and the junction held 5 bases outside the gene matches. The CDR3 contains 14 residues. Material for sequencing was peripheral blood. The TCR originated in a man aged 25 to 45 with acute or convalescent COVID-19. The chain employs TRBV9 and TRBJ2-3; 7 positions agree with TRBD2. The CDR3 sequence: CASSVSGVSDTQYF. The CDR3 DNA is TGTGCCAGCAGCGTAAGCGGGGTCTCTGATACGCAGTATTTT.